The 3 T cell receptor beta chains listed next were all sequenced from one sample in a study of shared clonotypes between healthy human individuals. Naivety among CD8 cells was defined by CD45RO negativity and positive CCR7 selection, thereby excluding terminally differentiated effector memory CD45RA+ cells. The protocol was immunoSEQ multiplex PCR, while the TCRdb copy is restricted to in-frame clones and leaves out a portion. This table holds roughly 890,000 clones, around 92% found once. The specimen sequenced was naive CD8+ T cells sorted from blood. These receptors were taken from a man aged 25 to 45 in good health.

This clone was picked up one time. The CDR3 DNA reads as TGTGCCAGCAGTCCCTGGGATGGGGCGGAGCGGAAAAACATTCAGTACTTC. This encodes CASSPWDGAERKNIQYF. The rearrangement uses TRBV28 and TRBJ2-4, with D perhaps given as TRBD1 or TRBD2 (5 bases each). The CDR3 extends over 17 amino acids. The V gene lost 5 bases and the J gene lost 4 bases, with 21 bases spanning the gap. The germline CDR1 and CDR2 sequences are MDHEN and SYDVKM.

The chain links TRBV6-1 to TRBJ2-1, with 7 bases matching TRBD1. This CDR3 contains 13 residues. Germline trimming cut 6 bases from V and 5 bases from J; bases unmatched to any gene: 4. Germline V CDR1 and CDR2: MNHNS, SASEGT. CDR3 protein: CASRGDRNNEQFF. For the CDR3, the DNA is TGTGCCAGCAGAGGGGACAGAAACAATGAGCAGTTCTTC.

This clone was detected only once. V usage is TRBV7-9 and J usage is TRBJ2-5, with 12 bases fitting TRBD2. Germline CDR1 and CDR2: SEHNR and FQNEAQ (reference sequence). This CDR3 region has 16 residues. The ends lost 5 bases at V and 5 bases at J; junction bases unmatched: 9. CDR3 amino acids: CASSPSTSGSRETQYF. Here the CDR3 DNA reads TGTGCCAGCAGCCCTTCGACTAGCGGGAGTCGGGAGACCCAGTACTTC.